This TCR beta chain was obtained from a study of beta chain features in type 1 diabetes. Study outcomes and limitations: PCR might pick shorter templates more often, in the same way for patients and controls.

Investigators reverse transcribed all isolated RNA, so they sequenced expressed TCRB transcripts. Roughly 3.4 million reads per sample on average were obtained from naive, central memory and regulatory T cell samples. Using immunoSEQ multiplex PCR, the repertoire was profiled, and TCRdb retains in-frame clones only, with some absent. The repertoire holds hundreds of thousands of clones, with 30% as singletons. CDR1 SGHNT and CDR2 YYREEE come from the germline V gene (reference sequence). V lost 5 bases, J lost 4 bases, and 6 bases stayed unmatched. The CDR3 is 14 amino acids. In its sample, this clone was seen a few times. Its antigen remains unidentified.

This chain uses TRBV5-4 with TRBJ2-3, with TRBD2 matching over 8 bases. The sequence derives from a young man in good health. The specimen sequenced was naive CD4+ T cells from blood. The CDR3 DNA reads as TGTGCCAGCAGTTCTGCGGGAGGTGCAGATACGCAGTATTTT. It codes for CASSSAGGADTQYF.